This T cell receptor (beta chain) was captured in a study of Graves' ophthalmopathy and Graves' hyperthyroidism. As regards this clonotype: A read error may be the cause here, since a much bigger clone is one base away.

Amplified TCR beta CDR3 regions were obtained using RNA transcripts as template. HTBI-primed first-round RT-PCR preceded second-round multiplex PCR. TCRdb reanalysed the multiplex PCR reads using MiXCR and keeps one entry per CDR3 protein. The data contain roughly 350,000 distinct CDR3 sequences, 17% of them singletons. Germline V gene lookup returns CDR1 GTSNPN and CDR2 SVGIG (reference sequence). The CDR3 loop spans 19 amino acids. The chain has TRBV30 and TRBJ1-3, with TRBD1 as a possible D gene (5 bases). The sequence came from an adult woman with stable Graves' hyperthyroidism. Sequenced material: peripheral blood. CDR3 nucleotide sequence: TGTGCCTGTAGTGTACTTCCAGGGAGAAACGGTTTATCTGGAAACACCATATATTTT. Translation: CACSVLPGRNGLSGNTIYF.